Reported below is one T cell receptor (beta chain). The data were obtained in a study of T cell clonotyping in hematopoietic cell transplantation. Measured with immunoSEQ multiplex PCR; TCRdb has only the in-frame clones, and not every one. Here the sample spans about 6,300 clones, about 86% being singletons. The CDR3 totals 18 residues. Germline V gene data show CDR1 as MDHEN and CDR2 as SYDVKM. V lost 1 base and J 0 bases, leaving 18 bases between the germline ends. Sequencing was performed on peripheral blood mononuclear cells, taken 180 days after allogeneic stem cell transplant. The receptor was isolated from a female patient aged 45-60 years who had an allogeneic stem cell transplant from an unrelated donor, so the T cells may come from the graft donor. Some clones in this sample may be carry-over from other donors' samples. The chain links TRBV28 to TRBJ1-1; D not certain. The CDR3 reads CASSLFSPRAAMNTEAFF. For the CDR3, the DNA is TGTGCCAGCAGTTTATTTTCCCCAAGGGCAGCCATGAACACTGAAGCTTTCTTT.